The sequence of this T cell receptor beta chain was determined in a study of T cells after somatic rescue of genetic block. TCRdb's copy holds only in-frame clones and misses some; the assay was immunoSEQ multiplex PCR. Here the sample spans 60,000 to 75,000 clones, approximately 90% being singletons. The material sequenced was peripheral blood mononuclear cells (PBMCs). This TCR was recovered from a man in his forties.

This CDR3 reads CASSLAKRTEQYF. DNA of the CDR3: TGTGCCAGCAGCTTAGCGAAACGGACCGAGCAGTACTTC. The V call is TRBV7-9, the J call TRBJ2-7, with D hard to call. Germline values: CDR1 SEHNR, CDR2 FQNEAQ (reference sequence). The CDR3 loop spans 13 amino acids. Trimming took 0 bases from V and 6 from J, leaving 9 bases between them.